The rows below give T cell receptor beta chains drawn from one sample of a study of HIV-infected patients and healthy controls. Via MiXCR, TCRdb re-called the 5' RACE reads, giving one row per CDR3 protein. There are around 15,000 distinct CDR3 sequences in the sample; about 7% occur only once, and around 7.9% lies in the top ten. Sequenced input: blood. These TCRs come from an adult in good health. The CDR3 runs from the conserved cysteine through the conserved F or W. Fields, in order: clone size, D gene, J gene, CDR3 length, V gene, CDR3 protein, CDR3 DNA. The D gene is left open where the match is weak. Clone size is shown for a subset of rows, as once, few, many or a class of expanded clone.

size: medium-sized; D: TRBD2; J: TRBJ2-1; length: 12; V: TRBV7-2; CDR3: CASSLGTSGLFF; DNA: TGTGCCAGCAGCTTAGGAACTAGCGGCCTGTTCTTC
size: many; D: .; J: TRBJ2-7; length: 13; V: TRBV7-2; CDR3: CASSFGQGYEQYF; DNA: TGTGCCAGCAGCTTTGGGCAGGGCTACGAGCAGTACTTC
size: .; D: TRBD2; J: TRBJ2-1; length: 15; V: TRBV7-9; CDR3: CASSLPETSLNEQFF; DNA: TGTGCCAGCAGCTTACCGGAGACTAGCCTGAATGAGCAGTTCTTC
size: many; D: TRBD1; J: TRBJ2-6; length: 17; V: TRBV3-1; CDR3: CASSQYRTGHGANVLTF; DNA: TGTGCCAGCAGCCAGTATCGGACAGGCCATGGGGCCAACGTCCTGACTTTC
size: many; D: TRBD1; J: TRBJ1-5; length: 15; V: TRBV6-6; CDR3: CASSYPGTDGQPQHF; DNA: TGTGCCAGCAGTTACCCCGGGACAGATGGTCAGCCCCAGCATTTT
size: many; D: TRBD1; J: TRBJ2-2; length: 14; V: TRBV6-6; CDR3: CASSRDRANGELFF; DNA: TGTGCCAGCAGCCGGGACAGGGCGAACGGGGAGCTGTTTTTT
size: many; D: .; J: TRBJ2-5; length: 14; V: TRBV18; CDR3: CASSPFGGQETQYF; DNA: TGTGCCAGCTCACCATTCGGGGGGCAGGAGACCCAGTACTTC
size: many; D: .; J: TRBJ1-5; length: 13; V: TRBV7-2; CDR3: CASSLRGDQPQHF; DNA: TGTGCCAGCAGCTTAAGGGGCGATCAGCCCCAGCATTTT
size: many; D: .; J: TRBJ2-7; length: 13; V: TRBV5-1; CDR3: CASSLEDGVEQYF; DNA: TGCGCCAGCAGCTTGGAGGACGGAGTAGAGCAGTACTTC
size: many; D: .; J: TRBJ1-1; length: 13; V: TRBV7-9; CDR3: CASSFDGNTEAFF; DNA: TGTGCCAGCAGCTTCGATGGGAACACTGAAGCTTTCTTT
size: medium-sized; D: TRBD2; J: TRBJ2-1; length: 15; V: TRBV7-9; CDR3: CASSFHPGGHNEQFF; DNA: TGTGCCAGCAGCTTCCACCCGGGAGGCCACAATGAGCAGTTCTTC
size: many; D: .; J: TRBJ1-1; length: 13; V: TRBV10-3; CDR3: CATRPPVNTEAFF; DNA: TGTGCCACCCGGCCGCCCGTAAACACTGAAGCTTTCTTT
size: .; D: .; J: TRBJ1-1; length: 13; V: TRBV18; CDR3: CASSRMGNTEAFF; DNA: TGTGCCAGCTCACGGATGGGAAACACTGAAGCTTTCTTT
size: many; D: TRBD1; J: TRBJ2-7; length: 17; V: TRBV4-3; CDR3: CASSPSLKGARSYEQYF; DNA: TGCGCCAGCAGCCCCTCCTTGAAGGGGGCCCGGTCCTACGAGCAGTACTTC
size: many; D: .; J: TRBJ2-1; length: 15; V: TRBV19; CDR3: CASSIVRGGYNEQFF; DNA: TGTGCCAGTAGTATAGTGAGAGGGGGTTACAATGAGCAGTTCTTC
size: many; D: .; J: TRBJ2-1; length: 15; V: TRBV20-1; CDR3: CSAPPAEHSYNEQFF; DNA: TGCAGTGCACCACCCGCGGAGCATTCCTACAATGAGCAGTTCTTC
size: many; D: .; J: TRBJ2-3; length: 16; V: TRBV5-1; CDR3: CASSEREARGTDTQYF; DNA: TGCGCCAGCAGCGAGAGGGAGGCGAGAGGCACAGATACGCAGTATTTT
size: many; D: TRBD1; J: TRBJ2-1; length: 15; V: TRBV7-8; CDR3: CASSLVHGQGRSKFF; DNA: TGTGCCAGCAGCTTGGTCCACGGACAGGGGAGAAGTAAGTTCTTC
size: many; D: TRBD2; J: TRBJ2-1; length: 17; V: TRBV7-3; CDR3: CASSPNQLALIDNEQFF; DNA: TGTGCCAGCAGCCCCAATCAACTAGCGTTGATAGACAATGAGCAGTTCTTC
size: medium-sized; D: TRBD1; J: TRBJ1-6; length: 15; V: TRBV13; CDR3: CASSHGQGIPSPLHF; DNA: TGTGCCAGCAGCCACGGACAGGGAATTCCTTCACCCCTCCACTTT
size: medium-sized; D: .; J: TRBJ2-7; length: 11; V: TRBV28; CDR3: CASSLDYEQYF; DNA: TGTGCCAGCAGTTTAGACTACGAGCAGTACTTC
size: many; D: .; J: TRBJ2-7; length: 14; V: TRBV20-1; CDR3: CSARATHKPYEQYF; DNA: TGCAGTGCTAGAGCCACGCACAAACCCTACGAGCAGTACTTC
size: medium-sized; D: .; J: TRBJ2-4; length: 11; V: TRBV6-2/TRBV6-3; CDR3: CASSFQNIQYF; DNA: TGTGCCAGCAGTTTTCAAAACATTCAGTACTTC
size: medium-sized; D: .; J: TRBJ2-3; length: 12; V: TRBV7-9; CDR3: CASSFLQDTQYF; DNA: TGTGCCAGCAGCTTCCTACAGGATACGCAGTATTTT
size: many; D: TRBD2; J: TRBJ2-1; length: 18; V: TRBV7-6; CDR3: CASSFMGTSGGAPNEQFF; DNA: TGTGCCAGCAGCTTCATGGGGACTAGCGGGGGGGCCCCGAATGAGCAGTTCTTC
size: medium-sized; D: TRBD1; J: TRBJ1-5; length: 13; V: TRBV7-2; CDR3: CASSNRGGQPQHF; DNA: TGTGCCAGCAGCAACAGGGGTGGCCAGCCCCAGCATTTT
size: many; D: .; J: TRBJ1-1; length: 16; V: TRBV6-2/TRBV6-3; CDR3: CASSYGSGGRNTEAFF; DNA: TGTGCCAGCAGTTACGGGTCCGGGGGCAGGAACACTGAAGCTTTCTTT
size: many; D: .; J: TRBJ2-6; length: 19; V: TRBV4-3; CDR3: CASSQVPTGFFSGANVLTF; DNA: TGCGCCAGCAGCCAAGTTCCGACAGGTTTTTTCTCTGGGGCCAACGTCCTGACTTTC
size: medium-sized; D: .; J: TRBJ1-1; length: 14; V: TRBV29-1; CDR3: CSVDFTGVNTEAFF; DNA: TGCAGCGTTGATTTCACGGGAGTGAACACTGAAGCTTTCTTT
size: many; D: .; J: TRBJ2-3; length: 15; V: TRBV4-3; CDR3: CASSRGTWGTDTQYF; DNA: TGCGCCAGCAGCCGTGGGACCTGGGGCACAGATACGCAGTATTTT
size: many; D: .; J: TRBJ2-5; length: 15; V: TRBV6-6; CDR3: CASRTGPGVQETQYF; DNA: TGTGCCAGCAGAACAGGGCCTGGGGTCCAAGAGACCCAGTACTTC
size: many; D: TRBD1; J: TRBJ2-1; length: 14; V: TRBV6-2/TRBV6-3; CDR3: CASKRQGYYNEQFF; DNA: TGTGCCAGCAAAAGACAGGGGTACTATAATGAGCAGTTCTTC
size: many; D: .; J: TRBJ1-5; length: 12; V: TRBV3-1; CDR3: CASSQGNQPQHF; DNA: TGTGCCAGCAGCCAGGGTAACCAGCCCCAGCATTTT
size: many; D: .; J: TRBJ2-2; length: 18; V: TRBV9; CDR3: CASSLRGGDSSPTGELFF; DNA: TGTGCCAGCAGCTTAAGAGGAGGGGACTCATCGCCGACCGGGGAGCTGTTTTTT
size: many; D: .; J: TRBJ1-2; length: 15; V: TRBV6-2/TRBV6-3; CDR3: CASSRMTGTNYGYTF; DNA: TGTGCCAGCAGCCGGATGACAGGAACTAACTATGGCTACACCTTC
size: many; D: .; J: TRBJ2-3; length: 16; V: TRBV12-3/TRBV12-4; CDR3: CASRQGEGSLRDTQYF; DNA: TGTGCCAGCAGGCAGGGGGAGGGGAGTCTAAGAGATACGCAGTATTTT
size: few; D: .; J: TRBJ2-1; length: 14; V: TRBV14; CDR3: CASSQEDPVNEQFF; DNA: TGTGCCAGCAGCCAAGAAGATCCCGTCAATGAGCAGTTCTTC
size: medium-sized; D: .; J: TRBJ1-2; length: 13; V: TRBV12-5; CDR3: CADNRPGAYGYTF; DNA: TGTGCCGATAACCGTCCGGGAGCCTATGGCTACACCTTC
size: many; D: .; J: TRBJ2-7; length: 14; V: TRBV28; CDR3: CASNPLESRVEQYF; DNA: TGTGCCAGCAACCCACTCGAGTCCAGGGTCGAGCAGTACTTC
size: many; D: .; J: TRBJ1-1; length: 13; V: TRBV5-1; CDR3: CASSLYADTEAFF; DNA: TGCGCCAGCAGCTTGTACGCCGACACTGAAGCTTTCTTT
size: many; D: .; J: TRBJ1-1; length: 13; V: TRBV4-3; CDR3: CASSQGRYTEAFF; DNA: TGCGCCAGCAGCCAAGGACGGTACACTGAAGCTTTCTTT
size: medium-sized; D: TRBD2; J: TRBJ2-7; length: 15; V: TRBV20-1; CDR3: CSASGVAGEIYEQYF; DNA: TGCAGTGCTAGCGGAGTAGCGGGGGAGATATACGAGCAGTACTTC
size: many; D: .; J: TRBJ2-3; length: 15; V: TRBV7-9; CDR3: CASSLGRGSTDTQYF; DNA: TGTGCCAGCAGCTTAGGTCGCGGGAGCACAGATACGCAGTATTTT
size: .; D: TRBD2; J: TRBJ2-2; length: 15; V: TRBV7-7; CDR3: CARSPGTMTTGELFF; DNA: TGTGCTAGAAGCCCCGGGACTATGACTACCGGGGAGCTGTTTTTT
size: many; D: .; J: TRBJ1-3; length: 15; V: TRBV5-1; CDR3: CASRAEGARGNTIYF; DNA: TGCGCCAGCAGGGCGGAGGGAGCGAGGGGAAACACCATATATTTT
size: many; D: TRBD2; J: TRBJ2-3; length: 16; V: TRBV6-1; CDR3: CASSRLAEIYTDTQYF; DNA: TGTGCCAGCAGCAGACTAGCGGAAATCTACACAGATACGCAGTATTTT